The 29 T cell receptor beta chains given below trace back to one sample, sequenced in a study of T cells in Graves' hyperthyroidism and ophthalmopathy. RNA transcripts provided the source from which TCR beta CDR3 regions were amplified. The primer set for the first-round RT-PCR of the TCR CDR3 was HTBI. One entry per CDR3 protein, called by TCRdb with MiXCR from the multiplex PCR reads. The table lists about 350,000 distinct CDR3 sequences, more than 11% of them singletons. The sequencing input was blood. All receptors derive from a woman aged 25 to 45 with Graves' hyperthyroidism.

This clonotype came up a few times. This chain uses TRBV3-1 with TRBJ1-2, with TRBD1 identical over 8 bases. V lost 4 bases to trimming and J lost 2 bases; unmatched junction nucleotides: 3. The CDR3 contains 14 residues. Germline values: CDR1 LGHDT, CDR2 YNNKEL (reference sequence). The CDR3 loop reads CASSRGQGNYGYTF. The CDR3 DNA reads as TGTGCCAGCAGCCGCGGACAGGGCAACTATGGCTACACCTTC.

This clonotype was seen a few times. This chain joins TRBV28 and TRBJ2-7; the match to TRBD1 covers 9 bases. Germline-derived CDR1 and CDR2 are MDHEN and SYDVKM. V was clipped by 10 bases and J by 2 bases; unmatched bases: 12. This CDR3 contains 15 residues. CDR3: CATTSQGARTYEQYF. The CDR3 DNA follows: TGTGCCACCACCTCACAGGGGGCCCGGACCTACGAGCAGTACTTC.

This clonotype was counted at least ten times. V is TRBV12-3 or TRBV12-4 and J is TRBJ2-7, with a tentative D call TRBD2 (5 bases). The CDR3 is 15 residues long. The V and J ends lost 5 bases and 0 bases respectively, with 14 bases between them. The CDR3 loop reads CASSPGLGSSYEQYF. In nucleotides, the CDR3 is TGTGCCAGCAGTCCCGGACTGGGGAGCTCCTACGAGCAGTACTTC.

The rearrangement joins TRBV30 to TRBJ2-1, with 8 bases lining up with TRBD2. J lost 6 bases, V lost 2 bases, and 6 bases had no gene match. Germline V lookup: CDR1 GTSNPN, CDR2 SVGIG (reference sequence). This CDR3 has 14 amino acids. The CDR3 coding sequence is TGTGCCTGGAGTTTTCCGGGAGGGCCCAATGAGCAGTTCTTC. This encodes CAWSFPGGPNEQFF.

This chain connects TRBV28 to TRBJ1-4; 8 bases match TRBD1. Germline V gene data show CDR1 as MDHEN and CDR2 as SYDVKM. The V segment lost 3 bases and the J segment 5 bases; nucleotides outside the gene matches: 2. The CDR3 is made up of 14 amino acids. The CDR3 DNA is TGTGCCAGCAGTTTGACAGGGGACAATGAAAAACTGTTTTTT. Translation: CASSLTGDNEKLFF.

This clonotype occurred a few times. The gene calls are TRBV6-2 or TRBV6-3 and TRBJ2-7, with D perhaps assigned TRBD1 or TRBD2 (5 bases each). Trimming took off 2 bases at V and 4 bases at J, with 21 bases between the two ends. The CDR3 runs to 17 residues. Germline lookup yields CDR1 MNHEY and CDR2 SVGEGT. The CDR3 bases are TGTGCCAGCAGTTACGACCCCCCCGGGACGAGAAATTACGAGCAGTACTTC. This encodes CASSYDPPGTRNYEQYF.

This chain uses TRBV5-1 with TRBJ2-2; no definite D call. CDR3 length: 15 residues. Germline V gene lookup returns CDR1 SGHRS and CDR2 YFSETQ. Trimming removed 0 bases from V and 4 bases from J, with 10 bases in between. The CDR3 loop is CASSLARTVTGELFF. Here the CDR3 DNA reads TGCGCCAGCAGCTTGGCACGCACGGTCACCGGGGAGCTGTTTTTT.

This clonotype was seen at least ten times. The gene calls are TRBV5-1 and TRBJ2-3, with 7 positions matching TRBD2. Germline trimming cut 1 base from V and 3 bases from J; bases unmatched to any gene: 5. Germline CDR1 is SGHRS and CDR2 is YFSETQ. This CDR3 is 15 amino acids long. Here the CDR3 reads CASSLSAGETDTQYF. DNA for the CDR3: TGCGCCAGCAGCTTGAGCGCGGGAGAAACAGATACGCAGTATTTT. The entire variable domain, with the rest obtained from reference TRBV5-1 and TRBJ2-3, is as follows: KAGVTQTPRYLIKTRGQQVTLSCSPISGHRSVSWYQQTPGQGLQFLFEYFSETQRNKGNFPGRFSGRQFSNSRSEMNVSTLELGDSALYLCASSLSAGETDTQYFGPGTRLTVL.

Note on this clonotype: The germline gene is not matched at one end of the junction; a read error may be the cause. The rearrangement joins TRBV6-1 to TRBJ2-7; D not resolved. Per germline, CDR1 MNHNS and CDR2 SASEGT. CDR3 length: 11 amino acids. Written as DNA, the CDR3 is TGTGCCGGCAGAAAAGGCTACGAGCAGTACTTC. Translation: CAGRKGYEQYF.

This clonotype was detected only a few times. V and J are TRBV20-1 and TRBJ2-6; D remains unclear. Germline CDR1 and CDR2: DFQATT and SNEGSKA (reference sequence). The CDR3 is 16 residues long. The ends were cut back, 1 base at V and 0 bases at J, with 10 bases in the middle. The CDR3 protein is CSARAQEPSGANVLTF. The DNA of the CDR3 is TGCAGTGCTAGAGCCCAGGAACCCTCTGGGGCCAACGTCCTGACTTTC.

This clonotype was found a few times. The rearrangement uses TRBV6-5 and TRBJ2-1; TRBD2 agrees at 9 bases. The V gene's germline CDR1 is MNHEY and CDR2 SVGAGI. V trimming: 4 bases; J trimming: 7 bases; junction bases outside the gene matches: 8. There are 15 residues in the CDR3. The DNA for the CDR3 is TGTGCCAGCAGTTTACGAGGCGGGAGGGGTAATGAGCAGTTCTTC. It is translated as CASSLRGGRGNEQFF.

The chain uses TRBV20-1 and TRBJ2-7, with a possible D match to TRBD2 (6 bases). With 5 bases removed from V and 5 bases from J, the gap between germline ends came to 16 bases. CDR1 and CDR2 from the germline V gene are DFQATT and SNEGSKA (reference sequence). The CDR3 has 13 amino acids. The CDR3, as DNA: TGCAGTGCTGAGAAGAGGGGAGGCGACGAGCAGTACTTC. Protein sequence: CSAEKRGGDEQYF.

This clonotype was recorded at least ten times. The chain has TRBV28 and TRBJ2-7; D is undetermined. This CDR3 has 13 residues. V was shortened by 2 bases and J by 1 base, with 6 bases between the two germline ends. The germline V gene encodes CDR1 MDHEN and CDR2 SYDVKM. CDR3 in amino acids: CASSLHLSYEQYF. CDR3 nucleotide sequence: TGTGCCAGCAGTTTACACCTTTCCTACGAGCAGTACTTC.

This clonotype was observed many times. V and J are TRBV7-2 and TRBJ2-7; no clear D gene. The V gene lost 5 bases and the J gene lost 6 bases, with 14 bases spanning the gap. Germline CDR1 and CDR2: SGHTA and FQGNSA. The CDR3 totals 13 residues. CDR3 DNA sequence: TGTGCCAGCAGCCTTCGTGAGCTGGGCGAGCAGTACTTC. It specifies CASSLRELGEQYF.

This chain connects TRBV20-1 to TRBJ1-6; D is unresolved. This CDR3 spans 15 amino acids. Per germline, CDR1 DFQATT and CDR2 SNEGSKA (reference sequence). Trimming cost V 0 bases and J 3 bases, with 9 bases left between them. The CDR3 here is CSARDQDLYNSPLHF. DNA for the CDR3: TGCAGTGCTAGAGATCAAGATCTCTATAATTCACCCCTCCACTTT.

With respect to this clonotype: A much larger clone sits a single nucleotide away, making a read error possible. As DNA, the CDR3 is TGTGCCAGCAGTCCCCCCCGGGACTTCACAGATACGCAGTATTTT. Protein product: CASSPPRDFTDTQYF. The chain is built from TRBV28 and TRBJ2-3; perhaps TRBD2 as D (6 bases). This CDR3 has 15 amino acids. CDR1 MDHEN and CDR2 SYDVKM come from the germline V gene. Trimming took 5 bases from V and 2 from J, leaving 14 bases between them.

The chain is built from TRBV20-1 and TRBJ1-6, with 7 positions matching TRBD1. V lost 6 bases and J lost 5; bases outside the gene matches: 4. Per the germline V gene, CDR1 is DFQATT and CDR2 is SNEGSKA (reference sequence). This CDR3 is built from 13 residues. CDR3 amino acids: CSADRRDNSPLHF. The CDR3 DNA reads TGCAGTGCGGACAGGAGAGATAATTCACCCCTCCACTTT.

This clonotype came up a few times. V usage is TRBV3-1 and J usage is TRBJ2-7; a weak D match, TRBD2 (6 bases). V was trimmed by 0 bases and J by 2 bases, leaving 14 bases between them. CDR1 LGHDT and CDR2 YNNKEL come from the germline V gene (reference sequence). The CDR3 runs 16 residues. This CDR3 is CASSQDGGTLTYEQYF. The CDR3 DNA sequence: TGTGCCAGCAGCCAAGACGGCGGGACGCTAACCTACGAGCAGTACTTC.

This clonotype was found many times. V gene TRBV29-1 combines with J gene TRBJ1-2; D gene uncertain. V lost 4 bases and J lost 8, with 8 bases in between. From germline, CDR1 is SQVTM and CDR2 ANQGSEA. CDR3 length equals 10 residues. CDR3 sequence reads: CSVVNGGYTF. In DNA, the CDR3 is TGCAGCGTTGTAAACGGCGGCTACACCTTC.

The chain recombines TRBV3-1 with TRBJ2-2, with D uncertain. The CDR3 runs to 16 residues. Trimming took off 4 bases at V and 2 bases at J, with 14 bases between the two ends. Germline loops: CDR1 LGHDT, CDR2 YNNKEL (reference sequence). CDR3 DNA sequence: TGTGCCAGCAGCCCATCTCGAGTGGGAAACACCGGGGAGCTGTTTTTT. Protein product: CASSPSRVGNTGELFF.

This clonotype was counted at least ten times. The chain combines TRBV2 with TRBJ1-2; D gene uncertain. The length of the CDR3 is 13 residues. V was cut by 7 bases and J by 7 bases, with 16 bases left in between. Germline CDR1 and CDR2: SNHLY and FYNNEI. The CDR3 loop reads CASKGTREAGYTF. The CDR3 DNA is TGTGCCAGCAAGGGCACCCGGGAAGCTGGCTACACCTTC.

Ten or more counts support this clonotype. The chain couples TRBV7-2 to TRBJ2-5; 11 nucleotides align to TRBD2. Germline trimming cut 4 bases from V and 5 bases from J; bases unmatched to any gene: 6. The CDR3 loop spans 15 amino acids. CDR1 is SGHTA and CDR2 is FQGNSA in the germline V gene. The CDR3, as DNA: TGTGCCAGCAGCTACACTAGCGGGAGCGAGGAGACCCAGTACTTC. It is translated as CASSYTSGSEETQYF.

This clonotype has at least ten counts. The chain carries TRBV3-1 and TRBJ2-7; 8 nucleotides match TRBD1. This CDR3 is 15 amino acids long. Unmatched junction bases numbered 6, after V lost 1 base and J lost 4 bases. The germline CDR1 and CDR2 sequences are LGHDT and YNNKEL (reference sequence). The CDR3 region is CASSQGWTGWYEQYF. DNA of the CDR3: TGTGCCAGCAGCCAAGGGTGGACAGGGTGGTACGAGCAGTACTTC.

This clonotype was counted many times. The V call is TRBV7-6, the J call TRBJ1-6; D ambiguous. The V gene's germline CDR1 is SGHVS and CDR2 FNYEAQ. V lost 4 bases, J lost 7 bases, and 8 bases lay in between. There are 13 residues in the CDR3. CDR3 sequence (DNA): TGTGCCAGCAGCTCCGGATCAAATTCACCCCTCCACTTT. Protein: CASSSGSNSPLHF.

This clonotype was detected many times. The rearrangement links TRBV28 to TRBJ2-7, with 8 bases lining up with TRBD1. The V and J ends lost 7 bases and 0 bases, in that order; junction bases with no gene match: 8. Germline CDR1 MDHEN, CDR2 SYDVKM. The CDR3 loop spans 15 amino acids. The CDR3 bases are TGTGCCAGCATCCATTCCGGGACAGGCTCCTACGAGCAGTACTTC. Translating it yields CASIHSGTGSYEQYF.

Many counts were recorded for this clonotype. In DNA form, the CDR3 reads TGTGCCAGCAAGGGCTTACCTCATGCCGAGCAGTACTTC. It is translated as CASKGLPHAEQYF. V usage is TRBV2 and J usage is TRBJ2-7; D call uncertain. The V end lost 7 bases, the J end lost 6 bases, and 16 bases lay between the germline ends. The CDR3 spans 13 residues. CDR1 is SNHLY and CDR2 is FYNNEI in the germline V gene.

This clonotype was counted many times. This rearrangement joins TRBV25-1 to TRBJ1-1; 8 nucleotides match TRBD1. The length of the CDR3 is 13 residues. Germline CDR1 reads MGHDK; CDR2 reads SYGVNS. The ends lost 9 bases at V and 4 bases at J; junction bases unmatched: 7. This CDR3 is CASRITGGTEAFF. The CDR3 bases are TGTGCCAGTCGAATTACAGGGGGCACTGAAGCTTTCTTT.

Only a few counts were recorded for this clonotype. The V call is TRBV7-2, the J call TRBJ2-4; D is tentatively TRBD1 or TRBD2 (6 bases each). V was shortened by 0 bases and J by 7 bases, with 10 bases between the two germline ends. The length of the CDR3 is 14 residues. The germline gives CDR1 SGHTA, CDR2 FQGNSA. CDR3 amino acids: CASSLARGGNIQYF. As DNA, the CDR3 is TGTGCCAGCAGCTTAGCGCGAGGGGGGAACATTCAGTACTTC.

This clonotype was counted ten times or more. This rearrangement joins TRBV12-3 or TRBV12-4 to TRBJ1-2, with no clear D. V lost 5 bases and J 2 bases, leaving 18 bases between the germline ends. The CDR3 runs 16 residues. The chain's CDR3 is CASSGSEISINYGYTF. The CDR3 DNA is TGTGCCAGCAGTGGATCCGAGATAAGTATCAACTATGGCTACACCTTC.